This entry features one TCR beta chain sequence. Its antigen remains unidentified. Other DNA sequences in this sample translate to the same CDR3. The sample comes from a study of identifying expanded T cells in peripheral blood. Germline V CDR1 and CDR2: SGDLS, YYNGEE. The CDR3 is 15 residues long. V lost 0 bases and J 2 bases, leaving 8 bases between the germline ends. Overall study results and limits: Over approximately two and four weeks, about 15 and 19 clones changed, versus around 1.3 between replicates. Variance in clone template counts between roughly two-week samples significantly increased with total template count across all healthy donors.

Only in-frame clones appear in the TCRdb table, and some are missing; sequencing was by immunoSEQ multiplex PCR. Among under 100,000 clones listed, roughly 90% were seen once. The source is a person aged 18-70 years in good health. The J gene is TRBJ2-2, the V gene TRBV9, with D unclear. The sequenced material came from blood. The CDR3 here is CASSVGQRNTGELFF. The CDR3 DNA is TGTGCCAGCAGCGTAGGCCAGAGAAACACCGGGGAGCTGTTTTTT.